What follows describes a single T cell receptor (beta chain). The antigen is undetermined. V gave up 4 bases and J gave up 3 bases, with 15 bases separating them. The CDR3 length is 15 residues. Germline values: CDR1 SGHKS, CDR2 YYEKEE (reference sequence). This record belongs to a study of cytomegalovirus exposure and HLA in healthy donors. The protocol was immunoSEQ multiplex PCR, while the TCRdb copy is restricted to in-frame clones and leaves out a portion. The sample shows about 240,000 clones, 75% to 90% of them seen only once. Study results and caveats: A few CMV-associated chains proved CMV antigen-specific in vitro.

Source material: PBMCs. The receptor's source is a woman aged 25-40 years in good health and CMV-seropositive. V and J are TRBV5-5 and TRBJ2-3; TRBD1 is a possible D gene (5 bases). CDR3 coding DNA: TGTGCCAGCAGCCTGGGCTCAGGGTTGACAGATACGCAGTATTTT. Translated, it gives CASSLGSGLTDTQYF.